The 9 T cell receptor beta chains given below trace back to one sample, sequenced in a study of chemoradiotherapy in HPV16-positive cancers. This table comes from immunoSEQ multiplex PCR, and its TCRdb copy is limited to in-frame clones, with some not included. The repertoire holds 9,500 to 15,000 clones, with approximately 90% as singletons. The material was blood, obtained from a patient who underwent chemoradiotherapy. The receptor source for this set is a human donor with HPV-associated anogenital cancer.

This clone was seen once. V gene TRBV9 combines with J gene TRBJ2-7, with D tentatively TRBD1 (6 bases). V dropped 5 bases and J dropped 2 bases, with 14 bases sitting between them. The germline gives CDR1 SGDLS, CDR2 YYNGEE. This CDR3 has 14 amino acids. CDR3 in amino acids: CASSIGQGTYEQYF. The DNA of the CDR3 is TGTGCCAGCAGTATAGGTCAGGGGACCTACGAGCAGTACTTC.

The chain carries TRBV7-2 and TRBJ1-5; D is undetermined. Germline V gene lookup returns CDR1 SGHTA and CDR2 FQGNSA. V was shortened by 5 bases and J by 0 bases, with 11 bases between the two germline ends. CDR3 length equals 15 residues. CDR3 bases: TGTGCCAGCAGCCAACGGTCTTATAGCAATCAGCCCCAGCATTTT. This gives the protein CASSQRSYSNQPQHF.

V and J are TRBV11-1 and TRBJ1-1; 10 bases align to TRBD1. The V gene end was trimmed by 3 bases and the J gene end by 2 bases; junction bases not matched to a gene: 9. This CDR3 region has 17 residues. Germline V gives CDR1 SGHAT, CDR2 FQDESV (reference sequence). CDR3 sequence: CASSFIGTGVSNTEAFF. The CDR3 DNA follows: TGTGCCAGCAGCTTCATCGGGACAGGGGTTTCTAACACTGAAGCTTTCTTT. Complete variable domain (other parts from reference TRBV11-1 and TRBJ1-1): EAEVAQSPRYKITEKSQAVAFWCDPISGHATLYWYRQILGQGPELLVQFQDESVVDDSQLPKDRFSAERLKGVDSTLKIQPAELGDSAMYLCASSFIGTGVSNTEAFFGQGTRLTVV.

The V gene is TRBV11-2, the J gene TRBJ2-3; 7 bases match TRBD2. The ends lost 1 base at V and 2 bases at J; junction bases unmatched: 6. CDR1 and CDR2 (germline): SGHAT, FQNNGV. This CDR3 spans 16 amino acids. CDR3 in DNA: TGTGCCAGCAGCTTAGCACGGGGGGTTAACACAGATACGCAGTATTTT. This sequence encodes CASSLARGVNTDTQYF.

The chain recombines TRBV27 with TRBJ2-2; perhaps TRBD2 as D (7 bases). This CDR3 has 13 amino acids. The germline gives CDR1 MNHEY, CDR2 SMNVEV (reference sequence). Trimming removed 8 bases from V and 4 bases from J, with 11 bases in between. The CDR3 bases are TGTGCCAGCCTAAGGGGGGGCACCGGGGAGCTGTTTTTT. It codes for CASLRGGTGELFF.

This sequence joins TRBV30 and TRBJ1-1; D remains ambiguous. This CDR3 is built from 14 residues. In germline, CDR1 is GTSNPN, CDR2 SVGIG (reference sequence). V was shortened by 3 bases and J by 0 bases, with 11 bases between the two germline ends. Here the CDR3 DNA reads TGTGCCTGGAGCAAAACCCACCTGAACACTGAAGCTTTCTTT. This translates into CAWSKTHLNTEAFF.

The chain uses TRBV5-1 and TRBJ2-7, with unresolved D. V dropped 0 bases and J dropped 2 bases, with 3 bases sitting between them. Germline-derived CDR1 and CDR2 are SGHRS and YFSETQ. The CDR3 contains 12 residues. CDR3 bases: TGCGCCAGCAGCTTGGACACCTACGAGCAGTACTTC. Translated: CASSLDTYEQYF. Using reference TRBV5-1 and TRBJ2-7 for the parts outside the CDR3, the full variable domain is KAGVTQTPRYLIKTRGQQVTLSCSPISGHRSVSWYQQTPGQGLQFLFEYFSETQRNKGNFPGRFSGRQFSNSRSEMNVSTLELGDSALYLCASSLDTYEQYFGPGTRLTVT.

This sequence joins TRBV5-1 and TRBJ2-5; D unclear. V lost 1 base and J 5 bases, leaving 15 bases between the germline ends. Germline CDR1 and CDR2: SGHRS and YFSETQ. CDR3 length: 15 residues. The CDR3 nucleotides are TGCGCCAGCAGCTTGATCAGCAGAGCCTTCGAGACCCAGTACTTC. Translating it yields CASSLISRAFETQYF.

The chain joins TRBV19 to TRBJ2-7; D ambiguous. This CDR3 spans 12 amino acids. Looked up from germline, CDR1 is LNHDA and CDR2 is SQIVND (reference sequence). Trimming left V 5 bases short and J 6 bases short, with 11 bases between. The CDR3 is CASSASGFEQYF. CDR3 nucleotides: TGTGCCAGTAGTGCCTCGGGTTTCGAGCAGTACTTC.